Listed below are T cell receptor beta chains from one sample, sequenced in a study of T cell responses to AZD1222 COVID-19 vaccine. Method: immunoSEQ multiplex PCR; TCRdb's copy keeps in-frame clones and lacks some. The table lists about 70,000 clones, 85% of them singletons. The specimen comprised peripheral blood, sampled on day 0 of AZD1222 vaccination. Receptor source: an adult in good health. Both conserved end residues are part of each CDR3. Fields, in order: J gene, V gene, clone size, CDR3 length, CDR3 protein. Size values are once, few and many counts, or a class for expanded clones, and some rows have none.

j_call: TRBJ2-7
v_call: TRBV11-2
clone_size: -
cdr3_length: 19
cdr3_aa: CASSLYFLAGDGKAYEQYF

j_call: TRBJ2-5
v_call: TRBV3-1/TRBV3-2
clone_size: -
cdr3_length: 13
cdr3_aa: CASNLHNRETQYF

j_call: TRBJ1-5
v_call: TRBV12-3/TRBV12-4
clone_size: -
cdr3_length: 12
cdr3_aa: CASSFRDQPQHF

j_call: TRBJ1-5
v_call: TRBV29-1
clone_size: -
cdr3_length: 13
cdr3_aa: CSVMGTANQPQHF

j_call: TRBJ1-2
v_call: TRBV6-5
clone_size: -
cdr3_length: 15
cdr3_aa: CASSYGTGIVSGYTF

j_call: TRBJ2-6
v_call: TRBV11-2
clone_size: -
cdr3_length: 18
cdr3_aa: CASRPGQRKVSGANVLTF

j_call: TRBJ1-1
v_call: TRBV10-1
clone_size: -
cdr3_length: 20
cdr3_aa: CASSEEPHLGTGAVNTEAFF

j_call: TRBJ2-3
v_call: TRBV9
clone_size: -
cdr3_length: 16
cdr3_aa: CASSPRTSGGGDTQYF

j_call: TRBJ1-2
v_call: TRBV6-1
clone_size: few
cdr3_length: 14
cdr3_aa: CASSDGGRSYGYTF

j_call: TRBJ2-7
v_call: TRBV6-6
clone_size: once
cdr3_length: 17
cdr3_aa: CASSRLPRTGYSYEQYF

j_call: TRBJ2-5
v_call: TRBV6-1
clone_size: -
cdr3_length: 13
cdr3_aa: CASSEVGGVAQYF